This T cell receptor beta chain was profiled in a study of blood T cells in healthy people across ages. This CDR3 is 13 amino acids long. The germline V gene encodes CDR1 SGHNT and CDR2 YYREEE (reference sequence). The use of a sample-barcoded 5' primer and a J-beta primer mix characterized a second PCR of about 7 to 12 cycles. One entry per CDR3 protein results from TCRdb running MiXCR on the 5' RACE reads. The table includes more than 800,000 distinct CDR3 sequences, 29% detected once. To note about this clonotype: The junction departs from germline at one end; a sequencing error may be responsible.

Sequencing input: blood. The TCR comes from a woman of 80 years or more in good health. V and J are TRBV5-4 and TRBJ1-2, with 9 positions matching TRBD1. The DNA for the CDR3 is TGTGCCAACAGCAAACAGGGGGCGCATGGCTACACCTTC. It codes for CANSKQGAHGYTF.